This TCR beta chain stems from a study of CD4 T cells in relation to SARS-CoV-2 and coronaviruses. Study details: TCR beta CDR3s were sequenced after 10-day antigen culture of PBMCs.

In regard to this clone: Its antigen is not known.

Clones were sequenced by immunoSEQ multiplex PCR, and TCRdb holds only the in-frame ones, with some missing. The sample carries fewer than 45,000 clones, 75% to 90% recorded once. There are 15 residues in the CDR3. The germline CDR1 and CDR2 sequences are SGHRS and YFSETQ. Trimming removed 8 bases from V and 4 bases from J; junction bases left unmatched: 13. The sequence was collected from an adult with COVID-19. The chain combines TRBV5-1 with TRBJ2-7; the match to TRBD1 covers 9 bases. What was sequenced was naive CD4+ T cells from PBMCs, cultured in vitro. The subset denotes: naive CD4+ T cells isolated by negative enrichment. CDR3 DNA: TGCGCCAGTCCAGATTACGGGACAGGGATATACGAGCAGTACTTC. It codes for CASPDYGTGIYEQYF.